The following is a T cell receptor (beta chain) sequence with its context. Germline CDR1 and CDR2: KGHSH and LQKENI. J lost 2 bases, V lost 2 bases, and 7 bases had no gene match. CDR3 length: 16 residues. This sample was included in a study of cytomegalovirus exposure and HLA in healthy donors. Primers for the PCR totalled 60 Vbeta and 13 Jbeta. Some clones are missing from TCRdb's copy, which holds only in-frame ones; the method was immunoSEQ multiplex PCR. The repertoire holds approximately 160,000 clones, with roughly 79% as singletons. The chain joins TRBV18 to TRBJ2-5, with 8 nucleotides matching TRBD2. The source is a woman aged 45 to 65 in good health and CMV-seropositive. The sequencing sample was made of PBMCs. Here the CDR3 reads CASSPLSGGTQETQYF. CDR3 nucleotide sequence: TGTGCCAGCTCACCATTAAGCGGGGGAACTCAAGAGACCCAGTACTTC.